This is a list of T cell receptor beta chains from one sample in a study of PD-1 blockade in classical Hodgkin lymphoma. The table came from immunoSEQ multiplex PCR; TCRdb's copy has only in-frame clones and leaves some out. The sample lists about 9,300 clones; about 91% were seen once. The sample comprised CD8+ T cells from blood. The receptor source for this set is a human donor with classical Hodgkin lymphoma. Both conserved end residues are part of each CDR3. The order of the fields is CDR3 DNA, CDR3 protein, CDR3 length, J gene, D gene, V gene, clone size. The D gene is left open where the match is weak. Size tells how often a clone was seen (once, few, many) or the class of an expanded clone, and some rows leave it out.

TGCGCCAGCAGCCACTGGGACGGGGGCCAAGAGACCCAGTACTTC CASSHWDGGQETQYF 15 TRBJ2-5 NA TRBV4-1 once
TGTGCCAGCAGCCCCTATGGGGATGAGCAGTTCTTC CASSPYGDEQFF 12 TRBJ2-1 NA TRBV6-5 NA
TGTGCCAGCAGTTTAAATGGGCAGGGGTTTGGCTACACCTTC CASSLNGQGFGYTF 14 TRBJ1-2 NA TRBV27 NA
TGTGCCAGCAGTTTAGTCATAAACACCGGGGAGCTGTTTTTT CASSLVINTGELFF 14 TRBJ2-2 NA TRBV28 NA
TGTGCCAGCAGTTTCGCCTGGGGGGTGCTAGCGGGAGGGGCGGTCGAGCAGTACTTC CASSFAWGVLAGGAVEQYF 19 TRBJ2-7 TRBD2 TRBV28 NA
TGTGCCAGCAGTTACGGGAGCAGCCTTTACGAGCAGTACTTC CASSYGSSLYEQYF 14 TRBJ2-7 NA TRBV6-5 NA
TGTGCCAGCAGCGCTTCCGGGACAGGAGCCGTCATTCAGTACTTC CASSASGTGAVIQYF 15 TRBJ2-4 TRBD1 TRBV7-8 few
TGTGCCAGCAGTATACCGGGACAGCTAAATCAGCCCCAGCATTTT CASSIPGQLNQPQHF 15 TRBJ1-5 TRBD1 TRBV28 NA
TGTGCCAGCAGCGTGGAGCCTGACTATGGCTACACCTTC CASSVEPDYGYTF 13 TRBJ1-2 NA TRBV9 NA
TGTGCCAGCAGCTTGGGACGGTGGGGTACAAATGAGCAGTTCTTC CASSLGRWGTNEQFF 15 TRBJ2-1 NA TRBV13 NA
TGTGCCAGCAGCCACATACAGGGCCCCCTCTATGGCTACACCTTC CASSHIQGPLYGYTF 15 TRBJ1-2 NA TRBV7-8 NA
TGTGCCAGCAGTCACCCTACCGGGACAGGAGACATGAACACTGAAGCTTTCTTT CASSHPTGTGDMNTEAFF 18 TRBJ1-1 TRBD1 TRBV28 NA